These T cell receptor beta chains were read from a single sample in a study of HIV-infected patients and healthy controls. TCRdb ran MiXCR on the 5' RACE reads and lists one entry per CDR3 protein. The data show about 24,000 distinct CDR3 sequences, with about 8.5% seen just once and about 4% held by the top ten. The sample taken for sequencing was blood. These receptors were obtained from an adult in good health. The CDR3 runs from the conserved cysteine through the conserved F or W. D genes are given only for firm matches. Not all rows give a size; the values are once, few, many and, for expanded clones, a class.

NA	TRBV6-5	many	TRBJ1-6	CASRPGTYNSPLHF	TGTGCCAGCAGGCCCGGGACATATAATTCACCCCTCCACTTT
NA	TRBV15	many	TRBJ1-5	CATSRDLTVSNQPQHF	TGTGCCACCAGCAGAGACTTGACAGTTAGCAATCAGCCCCAGCATTTT
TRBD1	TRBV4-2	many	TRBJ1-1	CASSPGQAGTEAFF	TGTGCCAGCAGCCCCGGACAGGCTGGCACTGAAGCTTTCTTT
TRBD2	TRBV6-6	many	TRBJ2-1	CASNPRTSGRDEQFF	TGTGCCAGCAACCCCAGGACTAGCGGGAGGGATGAGCAGTTCTTC
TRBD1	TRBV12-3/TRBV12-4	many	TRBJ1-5	CASGVTGHQPQHF	TGTGCCAGTGGCGTGACAGGGCATCAGCCCCAGCATTTT
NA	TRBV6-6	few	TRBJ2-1	CASKVTGGNEQFF	TGTGCCAGCAAAGTAACGGGCGGGAATGAGCAGTTCTTC
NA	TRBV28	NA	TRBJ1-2	CATTTHRANYGYTF	TGTGCCACCACTACCCACAGGGCGAACTATGGCTACACCTTC
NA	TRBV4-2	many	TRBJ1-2	CASSARRGPLDYGYTF	TGTGCCAGCAGCGCGCGACGGGGGCCCCTGGACTATGGCTACACCTTC
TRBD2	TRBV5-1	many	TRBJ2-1	CASSLALIAGGLDEQFF	TGCGCCAGCAGCTTGGCCCTAATAGCGGGGGGGCTCGATGAGCAGTTCTTC
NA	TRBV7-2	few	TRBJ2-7	CASSLSAKSGEQYF	TGTGCCAGCAGCTTATCCGCGAAATCCGGGGAGCAGTACTTC
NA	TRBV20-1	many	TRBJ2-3	CSARGFQPTSTDTQYF	TGCAGTGCTAGAGGATTTCAGCCGACTAGCACAGATACGCAGTATTTT
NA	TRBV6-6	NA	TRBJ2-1	CASSFSGSSYNEQFF	TGTGCCAGCAGTTTTTCGGGATCATCCTACAATGAGCAGTTCTTC